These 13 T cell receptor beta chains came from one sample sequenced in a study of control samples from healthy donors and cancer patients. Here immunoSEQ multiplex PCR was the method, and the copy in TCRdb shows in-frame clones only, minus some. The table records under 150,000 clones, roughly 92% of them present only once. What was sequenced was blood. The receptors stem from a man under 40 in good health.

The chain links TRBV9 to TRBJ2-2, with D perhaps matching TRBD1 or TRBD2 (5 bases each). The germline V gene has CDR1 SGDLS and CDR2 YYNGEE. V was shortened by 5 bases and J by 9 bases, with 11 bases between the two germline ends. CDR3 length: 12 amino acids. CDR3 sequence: CASSLEGRELFF. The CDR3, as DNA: TGTGCCAGCAGTTTAGAGGGGAGGGAGCTGTTTTTT.

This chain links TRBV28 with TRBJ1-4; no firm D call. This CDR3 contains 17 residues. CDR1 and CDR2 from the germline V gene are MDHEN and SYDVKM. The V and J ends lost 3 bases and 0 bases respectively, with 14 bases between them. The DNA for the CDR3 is TGTGCCAGCAGTTTGTTCGGGGATCTTGCAACTAATGAAAAACTGTTTTTT. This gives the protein CASSLFGDLATNEKLFF.

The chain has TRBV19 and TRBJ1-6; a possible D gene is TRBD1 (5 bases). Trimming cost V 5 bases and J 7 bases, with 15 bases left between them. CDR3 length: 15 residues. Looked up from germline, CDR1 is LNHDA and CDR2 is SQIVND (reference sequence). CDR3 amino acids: CASSQRDGYNSPLHF. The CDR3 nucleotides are TGTGCCAGTAGTCAACGGGACGGCTACAATTCACCCCTCCACTTT.

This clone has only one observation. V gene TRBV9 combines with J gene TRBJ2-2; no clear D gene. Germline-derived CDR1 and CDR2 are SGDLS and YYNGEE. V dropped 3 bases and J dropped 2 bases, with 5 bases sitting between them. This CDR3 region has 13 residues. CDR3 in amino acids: CASSALNTGELFF. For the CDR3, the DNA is TGTGCCAGCAGCGCCCTCAACACCGGGGAGCTGTTTTTT.

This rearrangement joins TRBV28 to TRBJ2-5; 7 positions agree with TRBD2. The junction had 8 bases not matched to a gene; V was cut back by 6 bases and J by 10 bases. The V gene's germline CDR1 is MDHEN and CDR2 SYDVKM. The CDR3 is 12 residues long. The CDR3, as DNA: TGTGCCAGCAGCTCCGGGACTAACATCCAGTACTTC. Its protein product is CASSSGTNIQYF.

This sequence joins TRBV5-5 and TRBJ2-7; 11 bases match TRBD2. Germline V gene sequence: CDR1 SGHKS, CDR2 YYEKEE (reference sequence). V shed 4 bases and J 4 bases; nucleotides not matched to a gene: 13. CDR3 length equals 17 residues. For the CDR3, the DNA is TGTGCCAGCAGCCTAGGGACTAGCGGAAGGTATTGGTACGAGCAGTACTTC. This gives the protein CASSLGTSGRYWYEQYF.

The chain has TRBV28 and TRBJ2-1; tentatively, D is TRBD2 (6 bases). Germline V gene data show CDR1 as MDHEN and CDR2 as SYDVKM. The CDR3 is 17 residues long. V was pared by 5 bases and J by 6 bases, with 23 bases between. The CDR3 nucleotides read TGTGCCAGCAGTCCGACCGACGGGACTTGGCTTAGCAATGAGCAGTTCTTC. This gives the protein CASSPTDGTWLSNEQFF.

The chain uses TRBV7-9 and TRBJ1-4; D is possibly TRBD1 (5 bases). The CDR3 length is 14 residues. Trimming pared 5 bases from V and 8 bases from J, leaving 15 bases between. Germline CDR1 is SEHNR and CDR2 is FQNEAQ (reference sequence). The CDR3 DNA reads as TGTGCCAGCAGCCGACCACAGGAGAAAGAAAAACTGTTTTTT. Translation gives CASSRPQEKEKLFF.

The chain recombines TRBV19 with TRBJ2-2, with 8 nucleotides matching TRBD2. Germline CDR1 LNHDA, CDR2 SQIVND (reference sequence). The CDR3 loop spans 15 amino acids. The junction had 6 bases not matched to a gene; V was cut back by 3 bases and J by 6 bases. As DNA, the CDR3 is TGTGCCAGTAGTATGCTCGCGGGAGGTCCCGGGGAGCTGTTTTTT. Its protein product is CASSMLAGGPGELFF.

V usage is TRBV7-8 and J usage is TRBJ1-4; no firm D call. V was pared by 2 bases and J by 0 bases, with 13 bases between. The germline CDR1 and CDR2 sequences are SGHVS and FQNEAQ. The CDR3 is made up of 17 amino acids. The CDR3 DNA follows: TGTGCCAGCAGCTTACCCCGTAGAATGGCAACTAATGAAAAACTGTTTTTT. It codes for CASSLPRRMATNEKLFF.

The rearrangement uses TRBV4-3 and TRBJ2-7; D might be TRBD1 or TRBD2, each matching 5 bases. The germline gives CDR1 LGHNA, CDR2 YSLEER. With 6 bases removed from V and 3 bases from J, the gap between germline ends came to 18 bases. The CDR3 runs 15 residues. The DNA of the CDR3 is TGCGCCAGCAGGAAACACCGGGACGGGCACTACGAGCAGTACTTC. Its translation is CASRKHRDGHYEQYF.

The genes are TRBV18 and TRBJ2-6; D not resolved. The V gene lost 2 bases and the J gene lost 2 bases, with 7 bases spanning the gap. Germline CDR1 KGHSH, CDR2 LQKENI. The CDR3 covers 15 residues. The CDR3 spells CASSPRETGANVLTF. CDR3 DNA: TGTGCCAGCTCACCAAGAGAGACTGGGGCCAACGTCCTGACTTTC.

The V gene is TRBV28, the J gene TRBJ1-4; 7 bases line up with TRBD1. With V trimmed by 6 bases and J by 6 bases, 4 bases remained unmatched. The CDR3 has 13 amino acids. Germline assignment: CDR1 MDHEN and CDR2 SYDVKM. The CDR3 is CASSPQGDEKLFF. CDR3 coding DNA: TGTGCCAGCAGCCCCCAGGGGGATGAAAAACTGTTTTTT.